The following is a T cell receptor (beta chain) sequence with its context. Its antigen is not identified. This entry is derived from a study of cytomegalovirus exposure and HLA in healthy donors. The study, taken as a whole, reports: Specific recognition of CMV antigens was confirmed in vitro for a few chains (all CMV-associated).

Method: immunoSEQ multiplex PCR; TCRdb's copy keeps in-frame clones and lacks some. This sample has approximately 60,000 clones, with approximately 95% found just once. Germline lookup yields CDR1 LNHDA and CDR2 SQIVND (reference sequence). This CDR3 region has 14 residues. V lost 2 bases, J lost 5 bases, and 10 bases lay in between. The clonotype comes from a woman younger than 35 in good health and CMV-seronegative. Sequencing was carried out using PBMCs. This chain links TRBV19 with TRBJ2-1; no reliable D call. As DNA, the CDR3 is TGTGCCAGTAGTATATTTGCTAGTCACAATGAGCAGTTCTTC. It translates to CASSIFASHNEQFF. The entire variable domain, with the rest obtained from reference TRBV19 and TRBJ2-1, is as follows: DGGITQSPKYLFRKEGQNVTLSCEQNLNHDAMYWYRQDPGQGLRLIYYSQIVNDFQKGDIAEGYSVSREKKESFPLTVTSAQKNPTAFYLCASSIFASHNEQFFGPGTRLTVL.